A selection of T cell receptor beta chains follows, all from one sample in a study. TCRdb re-called the 5' RACE reads with MiXCR, one entry per CDR3 protein. The sample consists of around 30,000 distinct CDR3 sequences, 20% to 30% of them appearing once. What was sequenced was naive CD4+ T cells sorted from a lymph node. All receptors derive from a female donor with breast cancer. Each CDR3 is given with its conserved first and last residue. Each record gives: D gene, clone size, V gene, J gene, CDR3 DNA, CDR3 protein. The D gene is left open where the match is weak. A row's size may be missing; if present it is once, few, many or a size class.

.	medium-sized	TRBV7-3	TRBJ2-2	TGTGCCAGCAGCTCTAATGCTCCCTCGAACACCGGGGAGCTGTTTTTT	CASSSNAPSNTGELFF
.	few	TRBV29-1	TRBJ2-3	TGCAGCGTTGAGTGGCAGAACACAGATACGCAGTATTTT	CSVEWQNTDTQYF
TRBD1	few	TRBV6-6	TRBJ1-2	TGTGCCAGCAGTGGTGCCTCAGCCGGGACAGGAGGTTATGGCTACACCTTC	CASSGASAGTGGYGYTF
.	few	TRBV5-1	TRBJ2-7	TGCGCCAGCAGCGTAGGGGTGGGGGTTGAGGAGCAGTACTTC	CASSVGVGVEEQYF
TRBD2	few	TRBV7-3	TRBJ2-2	TGTGCCAGCAGCCCCAAGATAACTAGCGGAAGCCTCGGGGAGCTGTTTTTT	CASSPKITSGSLGELFF
.	.	TRBV28	TRBJ2-1	TGTGCCAGCAGTTCTATGGGGGCGGTCTACAATGAGCAGTTCTTC	CASSSMGAVYNEQFF
TRBD1	few	TRBV27	TRBJ1-5	TGTGCCAGCAGTGCCACAGGGGTAGGGCAGCCCCAGCATTTT	CASSATGVGQPQHF
.	few	TRBV7-6	TRBJ2-2	TGTGCCAGCAGCTTAGAATCAGGGGCGCTTACCGGGGAGCTGTTTTTT	CASSLESGALTGELFF
.	few	TRBV5-6	TRBJ2-7	TGTGCCAGCAGCTTGGGAGGGTCCGACGAGCAGTACTTC	CASSLGGSDEQYF
TRBD1	many	TRBV28	TRBJ1-1	TGTGCCAGCAGTTTTCAACCCCAAGACAGGGCAGAAGCTTTCTTT	CASSFQPQDRAEAFF
.	.	TRBV7-2	TRBJ1-4	TGTGCCAGCAGCCCCGGGGGGGGAAACGAAGAACTGTTTTTT	CASSPGGGNEELFF
TRBD1	few	TRBV3-1	TRBJ2-7	TGTGCCAGCAGCAACAGGGACAGGGGACCTCTCTCCTACGAGCAGTACTTC	CASSNRDRGPLSYEQYF
.	few	TRBV27	TRBJ2-7	TGTGCCAGCAGAACCGACCGGGGCGAGACCTACGAGCAGTACTTC	CASRTDRGETYEQYF
.	.	TRBV15	TRBJ2-3	TGTGCCACCAGCAAAAACCCCGTAAAAGATACGCAGTATTTT	CATSKNPVKDTQYF
.	few	TRBV20-1	TRBJ2-7	TGCAGTGCTAGACCGAAAGGCGGGGGCCCCTACGAGCAGTACTTC	CSARPKGGGPYEQYF
.	.	TRBV5-1	TRBJ1-2	TGCGCCAGCAGCTTGGACAGCAACTATGGCTACACCTTC	CASSLDSNYGYTF
TRBD2	.	TRBV7-3	TRBJ2-3	TGTGCCAGCAGCCATCCAAGCGGGGGGGAGCCAGATACGCAGTATTTT	CASSHPSGGEPDTQYF
.	.	TRBV28	TRBJ2-1	TGTGCCAGTGGGAGGGGGAATGAGCAGTTCTTC	CASGRGNEQFF
.	few	TRBV15	TRBJ1-5	TGTGCCACCAGCACCCTCGGGGATAGCAATCAGCCCCAGCATTTT	CATSTLGDSNQPQHF
.	.	TRBV29-1	TRBJ2-5	TGCAGCGTGGCGGGACACCAAGAGACCCAGCACTTC	CSVAGHQETQHF
TRBD2	few	TRBV20-1	TRBJ2-1	TGCAGTGCTAGCTGGTGGACTAGCGGACACAATGAGCAGTTCTTC	CSASWWTSGHNEQFF
TRBD2	many	TRBV5-1	TRBJ2-3	TGCGCCAGCAGCGCCCACTTACTAGCGGGAGGCCTTAATCCGGGCTTTTATTATACGCAGTATTTT	CASSAHLLAGGLNPGFYYTQYF
.	many	TRBV3-1	TRBJ2-3	TGTGCCAGCAGCCAAGGGCTCCCCACAGATACGCAGTATTTT	CASSQGLPTDTQYF
.	few	TRBV27	TRBJ1-6	TGTGCCACCCGCCGGCAGGGGTATTCACCCCTCCACTTT	CATRRQGYSPLHF
.	many	TRBV7-2	TRBJ2-4	TGTGCCAGCAGCACCCCCCCGTCGGACAGTAAAAACATTCAGTACTTC	CASSTPPSDSKNIQYF
.	many	TRBV20-1	TRBJ2-2	TGCAGTGCTAGAGATCAAAGGCTAGACACCGGGGAGCTGTTTTTT	CSARDQRLDTGELFF
.	.	TRBV5-1	TRBJ1-4	TGCGCCAGCAGCGATTTGGGTGAAAGACTGTTTTTT	CASSDLGERLFF
TRBD1	many	TRBV4-3	TRBJ1-2	TGCGCCAGCAGCCAAGATGTACAGGGGGCTAACTATGGCTACACCTTC	CASSQDVQGANYGYTF
TRBD2	.	TRBV20-1	TRBJ2-3	TGCAGTGCTCCAAAACCGGGACTAACAGATACGCAGTATTTT	CSAPKPGLTDTQYF
TRBD1	.	TRBV20-1	TRBJ2-7	TGCAGTGCTAGATGGAACAGGGGGCTCTACGAGCAGTACTTC	CSARWNRGLYEQYF
.	.	TRBV24-1	TRBJ2-1	TGTGCCACCAGTGACGCTCTGGGCTCCTACAATGAGCAGTTCTTC	CATSDALGSYNEQFF
.	.	TRBV30	TRBJ2-7	TGTGCCTGGAGTGAAGGTCATTCCTACGAGCAGTACTTC	CAWSEGHSYEQYF
.	few	TRBV2	TRBJ2-7	TGTGCCAGCAGTGGACTGGAGCAGTACTTC	CASSGLEQYF
TRBD2	.	TRBV3-1	TRBJ2-4	TGTGCCAGCAGCCAAGTAAGGGCAGCGGGAGGGTACAAAAACATTCAGTACTTC	CASSQVRAAGGYKNIQYF
TRBD1	once	TRBV5-1	TRBJ2-2	TGCACCAGCAGCCCCCAGCCGGACAGGAGCACCGGGGAGCTGTTTTTT	CTSSPQPDRSTGELFF
.	many	TRBV6-5	TRBJ1-1	TGTGCCAGCAGTCCCGGGGTGGGGGCTTTCTTT	CASSPGVGAFF
TRBD2	once	TRBV12-3/TRBV12-4	TRBJ2-4	TGTGCCAGCAGCCGTAGCACTAGCGGGCTCAAAAACATTCAGTACTTC	CASSRSTSGLKNIQYF
.	.	TRBV29-1	TRBJ1-1	TGCAGTGGGCAAAAGAACGGGAACACTGAAGCTTTCTTT	CSGQKNGNTEAFF
TRBD1	many	TRBV15	TRBJ1-1	TGTGCCACCAGCGGGGAGACAGGGGGCACTGAAGCTTTCTTT	CATSGETGGTEAFF
TRBD1	many	TRBV12-3/TRBV12-4	TRBJ2-7	TGTGCCAGCAGCCATCCCGGCCAGGGGGTAGGCGAGCAGTACTTC	CASSHPGQGVGEQYF
TRBD1	.	TRBV12-3/TRBV12-4	TRBJ1-5	TGTGCCAGCAGTGACAGGGGCGGCAATCAGCCCCAGCATTTT	CASSDRGGNQPQHF
TRBD1	many	TRBV9	TRBJ1-2	TGTGCCAGTCGTGACAGGGTAGGCTACACCTTC	CASRDRVGYTF
TRBD1	.	TRBV5-1	TRBJ1-1	TGCGCCAGCAGCTTGGACCGTAGACAGGGGAACACTGAAGCTTTCTTT	CASSLDRRQGNTEAFF
.	.	TRBV5-5	TRBJ2-5	TGTGCCAGCAGCTTGGAGTCTCAAGAGACCCAGTACTTC	CASSLESQETQYF
.	.	TRBV27	TRBJ1-5	TGTGCCAGCAGTTTCGCCACCCTAGACAGCTCAAATCAGCCCCAGCATTTT	CASSFATLDSSNQPQHF
.	.	TRBV5-1	TRBJ2-7	TGCGCCAGCAGCTTCCGGGACCGGCGGGACGAGCAGTACTTC	CASSFRDRRDEQYF